One and the same sample provided the 14 T cell receptor beta chains below, sequenced in a study of T-cell memory formation after mild COVID-19. TCRdb reprocessed the 5' RACE reads via MiXCR and lists one record per CDR3 protein. The table shows around 390,000 distinct CDR3 sequences, with approximately 15% occurring only once. What was sequenced was PBMCs or a T cell subset sorted from them (not recorded which). The receptor set was obtained from a man aged 18 to 35 who had mild COVID-19 (a few samples of this study predate the infection). Cell type and time point are not known.

The J gene is TRBJ1-6, the V gene TRBV5-1, with 10 bases aligning to TRBD1. Germline lookup yields CDR1 SGHRS and CDR2 YFSETQ. CDR3 length equals 15 residues. J lost 4 bases, V lost 5 bases, and 3 bases had no gene match. The CDR3 sequence: CASRRTGGYNSPLHF. The CDR3, as DNA: TGCGCCAGCAGACGGACAGGGGGATATAATTCACCCCTCCACTTT.

This clonotype was seen a few times. The J gene is TRBJ1-1, the V gene TRBV6-2 or TRBV6-3; D is undetermined. V lost 0 bases and J lost 0, with 11 bases in between. From germline, CDR1 is MNHEY and CDR2 SVGEGT. This CDR3 has 16 residues. CDR3 DNA sequence: TGTGCCAGCAGTTACTCGAAATATGGTCTGAACACTGAAGCTTTCTTT. This translates into CASSYSKYGLNTEAFF.

The gene calls are TRBV5-1 and TRBJ2-2, with TRBD1 identical over 11 bases. CDR1 is SGHRS and CDR2 is YFSETQ in the germline V gene. V lost 2 bases to trimming and J lost 6 bases; unmatched junction nucleotides: 3. CDR3 length: 15 residues. This CDR3 reads CASSFGQGAAGELFF. CDR3 DNA: TGCGCCAGCAGCTTTGGACAGGGGGCTGCCGGGGAGCTGTTTTTT.

The sample holds a few counts of this clonotype. The chain carries TRBV29-1 and TRBJ2-3; 11 positions agree with TRBD1. The CDR3 sequence is 15 residues long. V shed 5 bases, J shed 4 bases, and the junction held 8 bases outside the gene matches. Germline loops: CDR1 SQVTM, CDR2 ANQGSEA. The CDR3 is CSVIRTGGGSDTQYF. The CDR3, as DNA: TGCAGCGTTATCCGGACAGGGGGCGGCTCAGATACGCAGTATTTT.

This clonotype has a count of ten or more. The gene calls are TRBV20-1 and TRBJ2-7; 7 bases are shared with TRBD1. Germline trimming cut 6 bases from V and 4 bases from J; bases unmatched to any gene: 6. The CDR3 loop spans 12 amino acids. Germline lookup yields CDR1 DFQATT and CDR2 SNEGSKA (reference sequence). CDR3: CSASRGPYEQYV. CDR3 bases: TGCAGTGCCTCAAGGGGGCCGTACGAGCAGTACGTC.

This chain links TRBV7-2 with TRBJ2-3; a weak D match, TRBD2 (6 bases). This CDR3 has 14 amino acids. Trimming took off 5 bases at V and 2 bases at J, with 11 bases between the two ends. CDR1 and CDR2 from the germline V gene are SGHTA and FQGNSA. For the CDR3, the DNA is TGTGCCAGCAGCGTGACTAGTACCACAGATACGCAGTATTTT. The encoded protein is CASSVTSTTDTQYF.

This clonotype came up a few times. The chain links TRBV7-3 to TRBJ2-7; D might be TRBD2 (5 bases). Trimming removed 5 bases from V and 1 base from J, with 15 bases in between. This CDR3 spans 15 amino acids. The germline V gene has CDR1 SGHTA and CDR2 FQGTGA. CDR3 DNA: TGTGCCAGCAGCGTGAAATCCGGGGATTCCTACGAGCAGTACGTC. Translated: CASSVKSGDSYEQYV.

This chain connects TRBV3-1 to TRBJ1-2, with D tentatively TRBD1 (5 bases). The germline V gene has CDR1 LGHDT and CDR2 YNNKEL (reference sequence). There are 13 residues in the CDR3. With 2 bases removed from V and 4 bases from J, the gap between germline ends came to 8 bases. The CDR3 spells CASSQQGGYGYTF. CDR3 nucleotides: TGTGCCAGCAGCCAACAGGGAGGCTATGGCTACACCTTC.

This clonotype was seen more than once but under ten times. The V gene is TRBV29-1, the J gene TRBJ1-1, with 10 positions matching TRBD1. Looked up from germline, CDR1 is SQVTM and CDR2 is ANQGSEA. V was clipped by 8 bases and J by 5 bases; unmatched bases: 11. This CDR3 is 14 amino acids long. The CDR3 region is CSTLGGTGVTEAFF. The CDR3 DNA reads TGCAGCACATTAGGAGGGACAGGGGTAACTGAAGCTTTCTTT. Variable domain in full (rest from reference TRBV29-1 and TRBJ1-1): SAVISQKPSRDICQRGTSLTIQCQVDSQVTMMFWYRQQPGQSLTLIATANQGSEATYESGFVIDKFPISRPNLTFSTLTVSNMSPEDSSIYLCSTLGGTGVTEAFFGQGTRLTVV.

This chain links TRBV5-4 with TRBJ2-7; D is uncertain. Trimming removed 5 bases at V and 2 bases at J, with 11 bases between. This CDR3 contains 13 residues. The germline gives CDR1 SGHNT, CDR2 YYREEE (reference sequence). The CDR3 DNA follows: TGTGCCAGCAGACAGACTGACGCCTACGAGCAGTACTTC. It translates to CASRQTDAYEQYF.

J is TRBJ2-3 and V is TRBV7-8, with 9 positions matching TRBD2. This CDR3 has 15 amino acids. The germline V gene has CDR1 SGHVS and CDR2 FQNEAQ. J lost 2 bases, V lost 1 base, and 1 base had no gene match. This CDR3 reads CASSLERGVTDTQYF. CDR3 nucleotides: TGTGCCAGCAGCTTAGAGCGGGGGGTCACAGATACGCAGTATTTT.

The V gene is TRBV10-3, the J gene TRBJ1-3; 8 bases agree with TRBD1. CDR1 and CDR2 (germline): ENHRY, SYGVKD. The CDR3 runs 15 residues. V shed 0 bases, J shed 4 bases, and the junction held 2 bases outside the gene matches. CDR3 DNA: TGTGCCATCAGTGAGTCTTGGACAGGGGGAAACACCATATATTTT. Amino acids: CAISESWTGGNTIYF.

This chain uses TRBV29-1 with TRBJ2-3; maybe TRBD2 (6 bases). The CDR3 sequence is 15 residues long. Trimming took 4 bases from V and 3 from J, leaving 17 bases between them. The germline V gene has CDR1 SQVTM and CDR2 ANQGSEA. CDR3 region: CSVGGGGARTDTQYF. The CDR3 DNA is TGCAGCGTTGGGGGTGGAGGGGCGCGAACAGATACGCAGTATTTT.

In this sample, this clonotype turned up a few times. This chain uses TRBV28 with TRBJ1-4, with 9 bases matching TRBD1. Germline V gene data show CDR1 as MDHEN and CDR2 as SYDVKM. This CDR3 has 11 amino acids. The CDR3 nucleotides are TGTGCTACAGGGGGCGAGGGAAAACTGTTTTTT. Its protein is CATGGEGKLFF.